This T cell receptor (beta chain) originates from a study of control samples from healthy donors and cancer patients. CDR3 size: 14 residues. Germline loops: CDR1 KGHSH, CDR2 LQKENI. With 3 bases removed from V and 8 bases from J, the gap between germline ends came to 13 bases. Profiling relied on immunoSEQ multiplex PCR, and the TCRdb table lists in-frame clones only, not all of them. The table includes about 130,000 clones, roughly 87% detected once. This sequence originates from a man aged 18 to 29 in good health. Sequencing input: blood. The V gene is TRBV18, the J gene TRBJ1-4; the D gene is possibly TRBD1 (5 bases). The CDR3 is CASSPRGSGEKLFF. The CDR3 nucleotides are TGTGCCAGCTCACCGCGGGGGAGTGGAGAAAAACTGTTTTTT.